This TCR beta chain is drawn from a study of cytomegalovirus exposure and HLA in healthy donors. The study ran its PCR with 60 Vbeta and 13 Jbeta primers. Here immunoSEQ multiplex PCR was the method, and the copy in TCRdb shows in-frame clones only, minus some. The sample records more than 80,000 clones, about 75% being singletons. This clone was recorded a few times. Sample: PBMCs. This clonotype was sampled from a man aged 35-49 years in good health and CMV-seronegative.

CDR3 sequence: CASRRGGQQPQHF. The CDR3 DNA follows: TGTGCCAGCCGGCGGGGGGGCCAACAGCCCCAGCATTTT. This chain joins TRBV28 and TRBJ1-5; tentative D call: TRBD1 (6 bases). Germline V CDR1 and CDR2: MDHEN, SYDVKM. The CDR3 covers 13 residues. The V and J ends lost 8 bases and 7 bases respectively, with 15 bases between them.